A single sample gave rise to the 29 T cell receptor beta chains below, sequenced in a study of PD-1 blockade in classical Hodgkin lymphoma. Clones were read by immunoSEQ multiplex PCR, and TCRdb kept only the in-frame ones, dropping some. The data contain roughly 50,000 clones, around nine tenths of them singletons. Time point denoted: cycle 4 day 1 (C4D1), after around six weeks of nivolumab. No patient escaped relapse after autologous stem cell transplantation, and brentuximab vedotin exposure varied. Sequences were derived from peripheral blood mononuclear cells (PBMCs), sampled before the fourth cycle of nivolumab. Every receptor here comes from a human donor with classical Hodgkin lymphoma.

The chain employs TRBV28 and TRBJ2-7; 10 bases map to TRBD2. Germline V gene sequence: CDR1 MDHEN, CDR2 SYDVKM. J lost 5 bases, V lost 5 bases, and 9 bases had no gene match. CDR3 length: 15 amino acids. This CDR3 reads CASSRQGTSVHEQYF. In DNA, the CDR3 is TGTGCCAGCAGTCGACAGGGGACTAGCGTCCACGAGCAGTACTTC.

The chain employs TRBV7-9 and TRBJ1-4; 9 bases match TRBD1. Germline lookup yields CDR1 SEHNR and CDR2 FQNEAQ (reference sequence). Losses at the gene ends were 4 bases for V and 8 bases for J; bases not matched to a gene: 5. This CDR3 spans 14 amino acids. CDR3 in DNA: TGTGCCAGCAGCTCGGACAGGGGTAGGGAAAAACTGTTTTTT. This translates into CASSSDRGREKLFF.

The chain uses TRBV7-3 and TRBJ2-1; the match to TRBD2 covers 14 bases. V shed 4 bases, J shed 6 bases, and the junction held 14 bases outside the gene matches. The length of the CDR3 is 19 residues. From germline, CDR1 is SGHTA and CDR2 FQGTGA. CDR3 amino acids: CASSSPPLGTSGRFNEQFF. CDR3 bases: TGTGCCAGCAGCTCCCCCCCACTGGGGACTAGCGGGAGATTCAATGAGCAGTTCTTC.

This rearrangement joins TRBV2 to TRBJ2-1, with 8 bases aligning to TRBD1. J was trimmed by 7 bases and V by 3 bases; bases with no gene match: 8. This CDR3 has 15 residues. Germline loops: CDR1 SNHLY, CDR2 FYNNEI. DNA for the CDR3: TGTGCCAGCAGTGAGAGCAGGACAGGGAGAAATGAGCAGTTCTTC. Encoded protein: CASSESRTGRNEQFF.

This rearrangement joins TRBV9 to TRBJ2-7, with 7 positions matching TRBD1. Unmatched junction bases numbered 15, after V lost 4 bases and J lost 2 bases. Germline V gene sequence: CDR1 SGDLS, CDR2 YYNGEE. This CDR3 is 17 amino acids long. The CDR3 nucleotides read TGTGCCAGCAGCCCAATATCCGGGACAGCGTATCCCTACGAGCAGTACTTC. As protein: CASSPISGTAYPYEQYF.

The rearrangement joins TRBV9 to TRBJ2-5; TRBD1 might be the D (6 bases). V was shortened by 0 bases and J by 4 bases, with 13 bases between the two germline ends. CDR1 is SGDLS, CDR2 YYNGEE, per germline. This CDR3 region has 15 residues. CDR3 sequence (DNA): TGTGCCAGCAGCGTAGACCCGGGACATCCAGAGACCCAGTACTTC. Translating it yields CASSVDPGHPETQYF.

V usage is TRBV7-2 and J usage is TRBJ1-3; D uncertain. V dropped 1 base and J dropped 4 bases, with 8 bases sitting between them. The CDR3 covers 14 residues. Germline CDR1 and CDR2: SGHTA and FQGNSA. The CDR3 coding sequence is TGTGCCAGCAGCTTAGGAGTAGCGGGAAACACCATATATTTT. Translated, it gives CASSLGVAGNTIYF.

This chain joins TRBV10-3 and TRBJ2-5; D is unresolved. Germline CDR1 reads ENHRY; CDR2 reads SYGVKD. The germline V and J ends were trimmed by 0 bases and 5 bases, with 10 bases remaining between them. The CDR3 has 14 residues. The CDR3 protein is CAISESARTETQYF. The CDR3 DNA reads TGTGCCATCAGTGAGTCGGCTAGGACCGAGACCCAGTACTTC.

The CDR3 nucleotides are TGCAGCGTTGAAAGGGGTCGGGAGACCCAGTACTTC. Protein: CSVERGRETQYF. The V call is TRBV29-1, the J call TRBJ2-5, with D perhaps matching TRBD1 (5 bases). CDR1 is SQVTM and CDR2 is ANQGSEA in the germline V gene. This CDR3 has 12 residues. Trimming shortened V by 2 bases and J by 5 bases, and 9 bases separated the two germline ends.

The gene calls are TRBV27 and TRBJ1-6; 9 bases agree with TRBD1. This CDR3 comprises 16 residues. CDR1 MNHEY and CDR2 SMNVEV come from the germline V gene (reference sequence). Losses at the gene ends were 7 bases for V and 5 bases for J; bases not matched to a gene: 9. The CDR3 bases are TGTGCCAGCACCATCGGACAGGGGAGTCATAATTCACCCCTCCACTTT. This codes for CASTIGQGSHNSPLHF.

This clone was seen a handful of times. The chain carries TRBV9 and TRBJ2-7; 7 bases are a match to TRBD2. This CDR3 has 12 amino acids. In germline, CDR1 is SGDLS, CDR2 YYNGEE. The ends lost 2 bases at V and 7 bases at J; junction bases unmatched: 3. DNA of the CDR3: TGTGCCAGCAGCGTGCTGGGAGGGGAGCAGTACTTC. Protein sequence: CASSVLGGEQYF.

The CDR3 here is CASSQGIHGYTF. Here the CDR3 DNA reads TGCGCCAGCAGCCAGGGGATTCATGGCTACACCTTC. This rearrangement joins TRBV4-1 to TRBJ1-2, with unresolved D. CDR3 length equals 12 residues. V shed 3 bases and J shed 6 bases, with 8 bases lying between them. Germline V CDR1 and CDR2: MGHRA, YSYEKL.

The chain carries TRBV4-2 and TRBJ2-3, with D possibly TRBD2 on 5 matching bases. This CDR3 comprises 16 residues. V lost 7 bases and J 1 base, leaving 18 bases between the germline ends. Per germline, CDR1 LGHNA and CDR2 YNFKEQ. In DNA form, the CDR3 reads TGTGCCAGCACCAGCAGCGGCGCTGCTGGCACAGATACGCAGTATTTT. Amino acids: CASTSSGAAGTDTQYF.

This clone has a single count. J is TRBJ2-5 and V is TRBV4-1; 7 nucleotides line up with TRBD2. Trimming removed 0 bases from V and 6 bases from J; junction bases left unmatched: 10. From germline, CDR1 is MGHRA and CDR2 YSYEKL. The CDR3 totals 16 residues. Written as DNA, the CDR3 is TGCGCCAGCAGCCAAGAGGGGATCGCGGGAGCGAAGACCCAGTACTTC. Translation: CASSQEGIAGAKTQYF.

The CDR3 DNA reads TGTGCCAGCAGTTTCAGGGGGGTGAATCAGCCCCAGCATTTT. This codes for CASSFRGVNQPQHF. The chain couples TRBV27 to TRBJ1-5, with TRBD1 matching 7 bases. The ends lost 3 bases at V and 4 bases at J; junction bases unmatched: 3. CDR1 MNHEY and CDR2 SMNVEV come from the germline V gene (reference sequence). The CDR3 spans 14 residues.

The V call is TRBV5-1, the J call TRBJ2-7; D is perhaps TRBD2 (6 bases). The CDR3 covers 13 residues. From germline, CDR1 is SGHRS and CDR2 YFSETQ. With 3 bases removed from V and 3 bases from J, the gap between germline ends came to 10 bases. The CDR3 DNA reads as TGCGCCAGCAGCTGGGGGGATGACTACGAGCAGTACTTC. Its translation: CASSWGDDYEQYF.

The chain carries TRBV5-1 and TRBJ1-3; D is ambiguous. There are 15 residues in the CDR3. V lost 0 bases and J 0 bases, leaving 7 bases between the germline ends. The germline V gene encodes CDR1 SGHRS and CDR2 YFSETQ. CDR3 loop: CASSLAGSSGNTIYF. CDR3 nucleotide sequence: TGCGCCAGCAGCTTGGCTGGAAGCTCTGGAAACACCATATATTTT. Filled out from reference TRBV5-1 and TRBJ1-3, the complete variable domain reads KAGVTQTPRYLIKTRGQQVTLSCSPISGHRSVSWYQQTPGQGLQFLFEYFSETQRNKGNFPGRFSGRQFSNSRSEMNVSTLELGDSALYLCASSLAGSSGNTIYFGEGSWLTVV.

The chain combines TRBV5-6 with TRBJ1-1; perhaps TRBD1 as D (6 bases). The CDR3 extends over 10 amino acids. Per germline, CDR1 SGHDT and CDR2 YYEEEE. Trimming cost V 7 bases and J 9 bases, with 10 bases left between them. CDR3 nucleotides: TGTGCCAGCGGAACAGGGCAAGCTTTCTTT. Amino acids: CASGTGQAFF.

The rearrangement joins TRBV9 to TRBJ2-7; TRBD2 agrees at 7 bases. Germline CDR1 and CDR2: SGDLS and YYNGEE. The V segment lost 2 bases and the J segment 2 bases; nucleotides outside the gene matches: 13. The CDR3 covers 17 residues. Here the CDR3 reads CASSVDGRSYSPYEQYF. DNA for the CDR3: TGTGCCAGCAGCGTTGACGGGAGGTCGTACAGCCCCTACGAGCAGTACTTC.

The chain couples TRBV7-8 to TRBJ1-6; 8 bases line up with TRBD1. Germline lookup yields CDR1 SGHVS and CDR2 FQNEAQ. V gave up 5 bases and J gave up 0 bases; unmatched junction bases: 12. The CDR3 covers 19 residues. CDR3 region: CASSPLTRQGLSYNSPLHF. CDR3 DNA: TGTGCCAGCAGCCCACTAACAAGACAGGGGCTCTCCTATAATTCACCCCTCCACTTT.

The chain recombines TRBV27 with TRBJ2-7; the match to TRBD2 covers 7 bases. Trimming removed 5 bases from V and 3 bases from J; junction bases left unmatched: 4. CDR1 and CDR2 from the germline V gene are MNHEY and SMNVEV (reference sequence). The CDR3 runs 13 residues. The CDR3 region has the DNA TGTGCCAGCAGTGCACGGACTAGCTACGAGCAGTACTTC. Its protein is CASSARTSYEQYF.

This clone was observed a few times. This chain uses TRBV4-1 with TRBJ1-6, with 9 bases fitting TRBD1. Trimming at V came to 0 bases and at J to 9 bases, leaving 3 bases not matched to a gene. The CDR3 runs 15 residues. Per the germline V gene, CDR1 is MGHRA and CDR2 is YSYEKL. CDR3 coding DNA: TGCGCCAGCAGCCAAGAGGGACAGGGCAGTTCACCCCTCCACTTT. The encoded protein is CASSQEGQGSSPLHF.

This chain joins TRBV19 and TRBJ2-1; D is uncertain. Germline-derived CDR1 and CDR2 are LNHDA and SQIVND (reference sequence). The CDR3 length is 14 residues. Trimming took off 5 bases at V and 1 base at J, with 9 bases between the two ends. The CDR3 protein is CASSPILSYNEQFF. CDR3 coding DNA: TGTGCCAGTAGTCCGATATTATCCTACAATGAGCAGTTCTTC.

This clone was counted a few times. The gene calls are TRBV2 and TRBJ1-2; 8 bases align to TRBD1. Germline lookup yields CDR1 SNHLY and CDR2 FYNNEI. This CDR3 has 13 amino acids. The V segment lost 6 bases and the J segment 4 bases; nucleotides outside the gene matches: 4. The CDR3 loop reads CASRTGEVYGYTF. For the CDR3, the DNA is TGTGCCAGCAGGACAGGGGAGGTCTATGGCTACACCTTC.

This clone appeared a few times. This chain connects TRBV28 to TRBJ1-5, with TRBD1 identical over 9 bases. Germline CDR1 and CDR2: MDHEN and SYDVKM. V shed 5 bases and J 7 bases; nucleotides not matched to a gene: 6. The CDR3 extends over 14 amino acids. The CDR3, as DNA: TGTGCCAGCAGTGGGGACAGGGTTTTCCAGCCCCAGCATTTT. Translated: CASSGDRVFQPQHF.

V is TRBV5-4 and J is TRBJ1-3; no definite D call. The CDR3 consists of 16 residues. V lost 0 bases and J 4 bases, leaving 14 bases between the germline ends. Germline assignment: CDR1 SGHNT and CDR2 YYREEE (reference sequence). The CDR3 protein is CASSLEQRVPGNTIYF. CDR3 coding DNA: TGTGCCAGCAGCTTGGAGCAACGGGTTCCCGGAAACACCATATATTTT.

This chain joins TRBV7-2 and TRBJ2-2, with unresolved D. CDR1 is SGHTA and CDR2 is FQGNSA in the germline V gene. There are 15 residues in the CDR3. The germline V and J ends were trimmed by 7 bases and 4 bases, with 16 bases remaining between them. CDR3 amino acids: CASNSFGVPTGELFF. CDR3 bases: TGTGCCAGCAACTCTTTTGGGGTACCCACCGGGGAGCTGTTTTTT. Supplemented by reference TRBV7-2 and TRBJ2-2, the full variable domain reads GAGVSQSPSNKVTEKGKDVELRCDPISGHTALYWYRQSLGQGLEFLIYFQGNSAPDKSGLPSDRFSAERTGGSVSTLTIQRTQQEDSAVYLCASNSFGVPTGELFFGEGSRLTVL.

The genes are TRBV6-5 and TRBJ2-7; D perhaps matches TRBD1 (6 bases). V was trimmed by 0 bases and J by 5 bases, leaving 11 bases between them. CDR3 length: 14 amino acids. Germline V gene data show CDR1 as MNHEY and CDR2 as SVGAGI. The CDR3 DNA reads as TGTGCCAGCAGTTACTCGGGGCAGGGGAACGAGCAGTACTTC. This translates into CASSYSGQGNEQYF.

The rearrangement links TRBV6-1 to TRBJ2-1; the D call may be TRBD1 or TRBD2 (5 bases each). Per germline, CDR1 MNHNS and CDR2 SASEGT. V dropped 11 bases and J dropped 4 bases, with 21 bases sitting between them. This CDR3 is built from 15 residues. This CDR3 is CAADTGTAFYNEQFF. The CDR3 region has the DNA TGTGCCGCCGATACCGGGACGGCCTTTTACAATGAGCAGTTCTTC.